The rows below give T cell receptor beta chains drawn from one sample of a study of STAT5B mutations in CD4+ large granular lymphocyte leukemia. Only in-frame clones appear in the TCRdb table, and some are missing; sequencing was by immunoSEQ multiplex PCR. The data contain just over 40,000 clones, roughly 81% of them seen just once; the ten biggest clones take up 3% to 4.5%. Sequencing was performed on CD4+ T cells from blood buffy coats. The receptors come from a human donor in good health. Each CDR3 is given with its conserved first and last residue. The D gene is left open where the match is weak. Clone size is not always given. Where it is, it says once, few, many or a class for expanded clones.

length	D	size	V	J	DNA	CDR3
11	.	.	TRBV30	TRBJ2-7	TGTGCCTGGAGTGGGGGCTCCAAGAAGTACTTC	CAWSGGSKKYF
13	.	.	TRBV7-3	TRBJ1-2	TGTGCCAGCAGCCCCACAGGGCTCTATGGCTACACCTTC	CASSPTGLYGYTF
15	TRBD1	.	TRBV18	TRBJ1-2	TGTGCCAGCTCACCAATCGAGGACAGGGGCTATGGCTACACCTTC	CASSPIEDRGYGYTF
14	TRBD1	.	TRBV29-1	TRBJ2-2	TGCAGCGTCCGGGGACAGCTGAACACCGGGGAGCTGTTTTTT	CSVRGQLNTGELFF
16	TRBD1	once	TRBV9	TRBJ1-3	TGTGCCAGCAGCGTAGGTGGACAGGGGGTTGGAAACACCATATATTTT	CASSVGGQGVGNTIYF
15	TRBD2	.	TRBV27	TRBJ2-5	TGTGCCAGCAGTACACGCGGGGGGGCAGGAGAGACCCAGTACTTC	CASSTRGGAGETQYF
14	TRBD2	.	TRBV2	TRBJ2-2	TGTGCCAGCAGTCGGGTAGCGGGCACCGGGGAGCTGTTTTTT	CASSRVAGTGELFF
11	.	.	TRBV19	TRBJ1-4	TGTGCCAGTAGTATTTTTGAAAAACTGTTTTTT	CASSIFEKLFF
14	.	.	TRBV5-8	TRBJ1-2	TGTGCCAGCAGCGTTGCAGGGTTTTTCTATGGCTACACCTTC	CASSVAGFFYGYTF
14	TRBD1	.	TRBV6-6	TRBJ1-1	TGTGCCAGTAGTCCGGGACAGCCGAACACTGAAGCTTTCTTT	CASSPGQPNTEAFF
13	.	few	TRBV2	TRBJ1-6	TGTGCCAGCATTGGGCCACGTAGCTCACCCCTCCACTTT	CASIGPRSSPLHF
14	TRBD1	few	TRBV6-1	TRBJ1-2	TGTGCCAGCAGTGCCCCGGGACAGGGAACTGGCTACACCTTC	CASSAPGQGTGYTF
13	.	once	TRBV6-9	TRBJ1-2	TGTGCCAGCAGTTATACCGGGAACGATGGCTACACCTTC	CASSYTGNDGYTF
15	.	.	TRBV13	TRBJ1-2	TGTGCCAGCAGCTTAGGCGTTAGGGGAGACTATGGCTACACCTTC	CASSLGVRGDYGYTF
15	.	.	TRBV5-1	TRBJ1-1	TGCGCCAGCAGCTTGGATCCGGGGCCGAACACTGAAGCTTTCTTT	CASSLDPGPNTEAFF
13	TRBD1	.	TRBV10-3	TRBJ2-1	TGTGCCATCAGTGCACGACAGGGGGATGAGCAGTTCTTC	CAISARQGDEQFF
13	.	.	TRBV28	TRBJ2-1	TGTGCCAGCAGTTTAGTGCTTCGAGGTGAGCAGTTCTTC	CASSLVLRGEQFF
15	.	.	TRBV30	TRBJ1-1	TGTGCCTGGACCGCTGACCGGGCCCGGAGCACTGAAGCTTTCTTT	CAWTADRARSTEAFF
16	TRBD2	.	TRBV5-6	TRBJ2-7	TGTGCCAGCAGCTTGGCTGGGCGGGGGGGCTCCTACGAGCAGTACTTC	CASSLAGRGGSYEQYF
15	.	.	TRBV6-4	TRBJ1-6	TGTGCCAGCATGGATGGATCAGGGAATCGGTCACCCCTCCACTTT	CASMDGSGNRSPLHF